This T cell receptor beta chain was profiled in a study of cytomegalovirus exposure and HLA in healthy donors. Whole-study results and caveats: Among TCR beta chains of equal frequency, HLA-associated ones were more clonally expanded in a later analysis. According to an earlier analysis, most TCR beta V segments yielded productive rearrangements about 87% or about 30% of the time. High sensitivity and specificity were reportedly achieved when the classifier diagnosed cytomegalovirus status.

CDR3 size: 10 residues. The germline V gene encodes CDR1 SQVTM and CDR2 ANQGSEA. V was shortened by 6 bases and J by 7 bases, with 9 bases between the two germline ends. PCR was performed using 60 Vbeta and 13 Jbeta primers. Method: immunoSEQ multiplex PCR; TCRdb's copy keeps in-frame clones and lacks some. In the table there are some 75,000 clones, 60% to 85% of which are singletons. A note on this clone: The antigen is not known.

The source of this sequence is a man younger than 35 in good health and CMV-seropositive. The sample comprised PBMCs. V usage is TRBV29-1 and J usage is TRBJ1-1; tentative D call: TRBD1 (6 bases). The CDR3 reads CSVADSEAFF. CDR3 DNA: TGCAGCGTAGCGGACAGTGAAGCTTTCTTT.